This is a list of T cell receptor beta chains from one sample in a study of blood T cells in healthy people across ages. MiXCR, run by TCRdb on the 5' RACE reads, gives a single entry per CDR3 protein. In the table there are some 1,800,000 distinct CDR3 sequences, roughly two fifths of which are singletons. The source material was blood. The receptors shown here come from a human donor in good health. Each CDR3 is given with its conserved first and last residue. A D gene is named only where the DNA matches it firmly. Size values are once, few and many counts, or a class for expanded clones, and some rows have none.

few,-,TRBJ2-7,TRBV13,CASSGGGRGMALNPNEQYF,TGTGCCAGCAGCGGAGGAGGACGTGGGATGGCTCTCAATCCGAACGAGCAGTACTTC
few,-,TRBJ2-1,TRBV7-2,CASSAAQGSYNEQFF,TGTGCCAGCAGCGCCGCCCAGGGGTCCTACAATGAGCAGTTCTTC
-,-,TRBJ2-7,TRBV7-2,CASSFLSDSEQYF,TGTGCCAGCAGCTTTTTGTCGGATTCCGAGCAGTACTTC
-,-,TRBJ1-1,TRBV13,CASSFRGEGTEAFF,TGTGCCAGCAGCTTCAGGGGAGAAGGTACTGAAGCTTTCTTT
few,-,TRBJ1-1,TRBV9,CASSALVGTNTEAFF,TGTGCCAGCAGCGCCCTGGTGGGGACGAACACTGAAGCTTTCTTT
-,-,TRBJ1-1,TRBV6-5,CASSYSGGAGSTEAFF,TGTGCCAGCAGTTATTCGGGAGGGGCCGGTAGCACTGAAGCTTTCTTT
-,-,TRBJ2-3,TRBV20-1,CSARAVSAAVLDTQYF,TGCAGTGCTAGAGCAGTAAGCGCGGCAGTCTTAGATACGCAGTATTTT
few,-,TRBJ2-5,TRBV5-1,CASSRLPRGDGETQYF,TGCGCCAGCAGCCGCCTCCCCCGTGGAGATGGGGAGACCCAGTACTTC
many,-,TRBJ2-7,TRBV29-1,CSVDPGTGTTYEQYF,TGCAGCGTTGACCCTGGAACAGGAACCACCTACGAGCAGTACTTC
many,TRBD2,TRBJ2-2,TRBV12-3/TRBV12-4,CASSLGGGELFF,TGTGCCAGCAGTTTAGGGGGGGGTGAACTGTTTTTT
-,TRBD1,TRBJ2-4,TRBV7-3,CASSSPGQGNIQYF,TGTGCCAGCAGCTCGCCCGGACAGGGAAACATTCAGTACTTC
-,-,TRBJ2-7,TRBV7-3,CASSPGSMGDSEQYF,TGTGCCAGCAGCCCCGGGTCGATGGGGGACTCCGAGCAGTACTTC
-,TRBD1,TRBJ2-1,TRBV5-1,CASSTGTGLHNEQFF,TGCGCCAGCAGCACAGGGACAGGGCTACACAATGAGCAGTTCTTC
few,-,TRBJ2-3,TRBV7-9,CASSLDIEDTQYF,TGTGCCAGCAGCTTAGATATAGAAGATACGCAGTATTTT
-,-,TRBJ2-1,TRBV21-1,CASSKLASLSYNEQFF,TGTGCCAGCAGCAAACTAGCGAGCCTCTCCTACAATGAGCAGTTCTTC
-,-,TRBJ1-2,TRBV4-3,CASSQEAGQFGYGYTF,TGCGCCAGCAGCCAAGAGGCAGGGCAGTTTGGCTATGGCTACACCTTC
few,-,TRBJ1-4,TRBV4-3,CASSHLRAGEKLFF,TGCGCCAGCAGCCACCTCAGGGCCGGGGAAAAACTGTTTTTT
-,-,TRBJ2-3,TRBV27,CASNPSAVSTDTQYF,TGTGCCAGCAATCCCTCAGCGGTTAGCACAGATACGCAGTATTTT
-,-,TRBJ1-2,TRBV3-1,CASSQESSLNYGYTF,TGTGCCAGCAGCCAAGAATCTTCGCTAAACTATGGCTACACCTTC
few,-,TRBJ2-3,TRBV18,CASSPPSSGTQYF,TGTGCCAGCTCCCCACCGAGTTCTGGTACGCAGTATTTT
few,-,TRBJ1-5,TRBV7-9,CASSSTGTNQPQHF,TGTGCCAGCAGCTCCACCGGGACCAATCAGCCCCAGCATTTT
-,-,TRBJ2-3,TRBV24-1,CATSVSRSTDTQYF,TGTGCCACCAGTGTAAGCAGAAGCACAGATACGCAGTATTTT
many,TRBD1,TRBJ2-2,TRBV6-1,CASRTGDTGELFF,TGTGCCAGCAGGACAGGGGACACCGGGGAGCTGTTTTTT
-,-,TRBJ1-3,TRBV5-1,CASRPEPHSGNTIYF,TGCGCCAGCAGACCCGAGCCCCACTCTGGAAACACCATATATTTT
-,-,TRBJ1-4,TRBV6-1,CASSEAWDPNEKLFF,TGTGCCAGCAGTGAAGCGTGGGACCCGAATGAAAAACTGTTTTTT
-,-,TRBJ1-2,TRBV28,CASSSPGPGYGYTF,TGTGCCAGCAGCTCACCGGGCCCCGGCTATGGCTACACCTTC
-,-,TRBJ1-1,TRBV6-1,CASSEGPQGNTEAFF,TGTGCCAGCAGTGAAGGCCCCCAGGGGAACACTGAAGCTTTCTTT
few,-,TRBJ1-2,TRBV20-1,CSATGTTNYGYTF,TGCAGTGCTACCGGGACGACAAACTATGGCTACACCTTC
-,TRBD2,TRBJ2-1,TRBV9,CASSVVAGGINEQFF,TGTGCCAGCAGCGTAGTAGCGGGGGGCATCAATGAGCAGTTCTTC
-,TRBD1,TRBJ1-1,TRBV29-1,CSVEGRQGSTEAFF,TGCAGCGTTGAGGGGCGACAGGGGAGCACTGAAGCTTTCTTT
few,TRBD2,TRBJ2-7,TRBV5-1,CASSEWIAGAYEQYF,TGCGCCAGCAGCGAATGGATAGCGGGGGCCTACGAGCAGTACTTC
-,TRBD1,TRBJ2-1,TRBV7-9,CANSFRDRGPGEQFF,TGTGCCAACAGCTTCCGGGACAGGGGGCCCGGTGAGCAGTTCTTC
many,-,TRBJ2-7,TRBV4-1,CASSQDPSSYEQYF,TGCGCCAGCAGCCAAGACCCAAGTAGCTACGAGCAGTACTTC
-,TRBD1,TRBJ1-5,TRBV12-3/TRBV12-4,CASSLVGGRGGQPQHF,TGTGCCAGCAGTTTAGTAGGGGGCCGGGGGGGACAGCCCCAGCATTTT
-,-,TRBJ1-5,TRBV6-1,CASSEGGLGQPQHF,TGTGCCAGCAGTGAAGGAGGGTTGGGCCAGCCCCAGCATTTT
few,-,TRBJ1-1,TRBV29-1,CSVVLRTGAFF,TGCAGCGTTGTATTGCGCACTGGAGCTTTCTTT
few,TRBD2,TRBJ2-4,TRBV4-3,CASSQDRGGLSKNIQYF,TGCGCCAGCAGCCAAGATCGGGGGGGCCTTAGCAAAAACATTCAGTACTTC
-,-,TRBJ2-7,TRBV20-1,CSARVVPSYEQYF,TGCAGTGCTAGAGTAGTACCCTCCTACGAGCAGTACTTC
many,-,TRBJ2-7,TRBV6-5,CASRPPTVREQYF,TGTGCCAGCAGGCCTCCTACAGTACGGGAGCAGTACTTC
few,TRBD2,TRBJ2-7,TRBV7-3,CASSLKGPSGASSYEQYF,TGTGCCAGCAGCTTAAAAGGTCCTAGCGGGGCCAGCTCCTACGAGCAGTACTTC
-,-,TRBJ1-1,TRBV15,CATSRGDEGRDTEAFF,TGTGCCACCAGCAGAGGGGACGAGGGGCGGGACACTGAAGCTTTCTTT
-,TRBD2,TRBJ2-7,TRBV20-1,CSARAGGGYYEQYF,TGCAGTGCTAGAGCGGGGGGAGGTTACTACGAGCAGTACTTC
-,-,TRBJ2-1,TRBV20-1,CSARMGSGPLLNPSYNEQFF,TGCAGTGCTAGAATGGGGTCGGGACCACTACTGAATCCCTCCTACAATGAGCAGTTCTTC
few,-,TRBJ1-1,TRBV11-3,CASSPSRTGRAFF,TGTGCCAGCAGTCCTAGCCGAACCGGGAGGGCTTTCTTT
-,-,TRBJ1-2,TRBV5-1,CASRHTGYDLYGYTF,TGCGCCAGCCGTCACACAGGGTATGACCTTTATGGCTACACCTTC
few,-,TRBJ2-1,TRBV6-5,CASKGGRDNEQFF,TGTGCCAGCAAGGGGGGGCGGGACAATGAGCAGTTCTTC
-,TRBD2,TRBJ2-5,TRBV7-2,CASSLGVAGEQETQYF,TGTGCCAGCAGCTTAGGAGTAGCGGGGGAACAAGAGACCCAGTACTTC
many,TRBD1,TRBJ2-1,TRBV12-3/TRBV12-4,CASSARQGGYNEQFF,TGTGCCAGCAGCGCAAGACAGGGCGGCTACAATGAGCAGTTCTTC
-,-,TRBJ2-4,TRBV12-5,CASGPSEREQYF,TGTGCTAGTGGTCCCTCCGAGAGAGAGCAGTACTTC
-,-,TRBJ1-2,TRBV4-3,CASSQEGFTNYGYTF,TGCGCCAGCAGCCAGGAGGGTTTTACTAACTATGGCTACACCTTC
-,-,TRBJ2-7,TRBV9,CASSVGRDLIYEQYF,TGTGCCAGCAGCGTAGGCAGGGACCTCATCTACGAGCAGTACTTC
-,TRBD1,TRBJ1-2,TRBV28,CASSLPGTGLNYGYTF,TGTGCCAGCAGCCTCCCCGGGACAGGCCTTAACTATGGCTACACCTTC
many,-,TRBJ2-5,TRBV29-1,CSVELFETQYF,TGCAGCGTTGAATTGTTCGAGACCCAGTACTTC